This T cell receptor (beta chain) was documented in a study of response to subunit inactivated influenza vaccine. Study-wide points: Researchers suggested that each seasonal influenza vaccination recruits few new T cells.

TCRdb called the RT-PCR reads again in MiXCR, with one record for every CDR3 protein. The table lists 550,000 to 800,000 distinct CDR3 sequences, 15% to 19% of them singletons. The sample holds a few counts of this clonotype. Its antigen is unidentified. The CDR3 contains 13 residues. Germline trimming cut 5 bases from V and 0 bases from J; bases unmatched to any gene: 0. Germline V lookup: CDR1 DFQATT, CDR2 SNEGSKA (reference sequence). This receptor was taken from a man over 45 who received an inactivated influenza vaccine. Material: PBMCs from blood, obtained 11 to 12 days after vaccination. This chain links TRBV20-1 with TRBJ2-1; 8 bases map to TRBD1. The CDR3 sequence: CSAGQGSYNEQFF. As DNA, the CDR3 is TGCAGTGCTGGACAGGGCTCCTACAATGAGCAGTTCTTC.